These T cell receptor beta chains were read from a single sample in a study of blood T cell repertoires in COVID-19. Assay used: immunoSEQ multiplex PCR; TCRdb lists only in-frame clones, some missing. The sample includes some 260,000 clones, 85% to 90% of them seen just once. The sequencing sample was made of PBMCs or T cells enriched from blood (not recorded which). The receptors were gathered from a man aged 40-50 years who had recovered from COVID-19. Both conserved end residues are part of each CDR3. The D gene is left open where the match is weak. Size is omitted from some rows. Given values are once, few, many or a class for expanded clones.

V gene: TRBV7-6; J gene: TRBJ2-1; clone size: NA; D gene: TRBD2; CDR3 DNA: TGTGCCAGCAGCGCCTTAGCGGGAGACGACAATGAGCAGTTCTTC; CDR3 protein: CASSALAGDDNEQFF
V gene: TRBV12-5; J gene: TRBJ2-7; clone size: NA; D gene: NA; CDR3 DNA: TGTGCTAGTGCCGCGGGGATGGGCTACGAGCAGTACTTC; CDR3 protein: CASAAGMGYEQYF
V gene: TRBV14; J gene: TRBJ2-7; clone size: NA; D gene: TRBD1; CDR3 DNA: TGTGCCAGCAGCGCCCGGACAGGGGACTACGAGCAGTACTTC; CDR3 protein: CASSARTGDYEQYF
V gene: TRBV3-1/TRBV3-2; J gene: TRBJ2-7; clone size: NA; D gene: NA; CDR3 DNA: TGTGCCAGCAGCCATCCCCAAGGGGGACCGACGGGTTCCAACGAGCAGTACTTC; CDR3 protein: CASSHPQGGPTGSNEQYF
V gene: TRBV4-3; J gene: TRBJ2-3; clone size: NA; D gene: NA; CDR3 DNA: TGCGCCAGCAGCCGGGCAGGCAGGGATACGCAGTATTTT; CDR3 protein: CASSRAGRDTQYF
V gene: TRBV3-1/TRBV3-2; J gene: TRBJ2-5; clone size: NA; D gene: TRBD2; CDR3 DNA: TGTGCCAGCAGCCAAGATCTAGCGGGAGGCCAAGAGACCCAGTACTTC; CDR3 protein: CASSQDLAGGQETQYF
V gene: TRBV27; J gene: TRBJ2-1; clone size: once; D gene: TRBD2; CDR3 DNA: TGTGCCAGCAGTTTGGGACTATCTTTTAAGCAGTTCTTC; CDR3 protein: CASSLGLSFKQFF
V gene: TRBV18; J gene: TRBJ2-7; clone size: NA; D gene: NA; CDR3 DNA: TGTGCCAGCTCATCACAGGACTCCCACGGGGAGCAGTACTTC; CDR3 protein: CASSSQDSHGEQYF
V gene: TRBV30; J gene: TRBJ2-1; clone size: NA; D gene: TRBD2; CDR3 DNA: TGTGCCTGGAGCCGCGGGGCTAGCGGGGACAATGAGCAGTTCTTC; CDR3 protein: CAWSRGASGDNEQFF
V gene: TRBV7-8; J gene: TRBJ1-1; clone size: NA; D gene: NA; CDR3 DNA: TGTGCCAGCAGTTTGGGGGGGCCTGAAGCTTTCTTT; CDR3 protein: CASSLGGPEAFF
V gene: TRBV11-2; J gene: TRBJ1-1; clone size: NA; D gene: NA; CDR3 DNA: TGTGCCAGCAGCCGCGGGAGTGAAGCTTTCTTT; CDR3 protein: CASSRGSEAFF
V gene: TRBV10-2; J gene: TRBJ1-2; clone size: NA; D gene: NA; CDR3 DNA: TGCGCCAGCAGTGAGTCGAGGATCGACCGTGGCTATGGCTACACCTTC; CDR3 protein: CASSESRIDRGYGYTF
V gene: TRBV27; J gene: TRBJ1-2; clone size: NA; D gene: TRBD1; CDR3 DNA: TGTGCCAGCAGTCCCAATAGACAGGGGATGAACTATGGCTACACCTTC; CDR3 protein: CASSPNRQGMNYGYTF
V gene: TRBV29-1; J gene: TRBJ2-3; clone size: NA; D gene: TRBD2; CDR3 DNA: TGCAGCGTTACTCGGGGGGGGCGAGATACGCAGTATTTT; CDR3 protein: CSVTRGGRDTQYF
V gene: TRBV2; J gene: TRBJ1-2; clone size: NA; D gene: TRBD1; CDR3 DNA: TGTGCCAGCAGTCGACGGAGAGAGACAGGGTCCGGGGTTGGCTACACCTTC; CDR3 protein: CASSRRRETGSGVGYTF
V gene: TRBV7-2; J gene: TRBJ2-3; clone size: NA; D gene: TRBD2; CDR3 DNA: TGTGCCAGCAGCTTAGGGGCTAGCGGATACACAGATACGCAGTATTTT; CDR3 protein: CASSLGASGYTDTQYF
V gene: TRBV11-3; J gene: TRBJ1-1; clone size: NA; D gene: TRBD1; CDR3 DNA: TGTGCCAGCAGCCCGGAGACAGGGGAGAACACTGAAGCTTTCTTT; CDR3 protein: CASSPETGENTEAFF
V gene: TRBV7-3; J gene: TRBJ1-2; clone size: NA; D gene: NA; CDR3 DNA: TGTGCCAGCAGCTTAGGTTCGGGCTATGGCTACACCTTC; CDR3 protein: CASSLGSGYGYTF
V gene: TRBV11-2; J gene: TRBJ1-4; clone size: NA; D gene: NA; CDR3 DNA: TGTGCCAGCAGCTTAGATGGCACGTGGCTTAAAGAAAAACTGTTTTTT; CDR3 protein: CASSLDGTWLKEKLFF
V gene: TRBV5-1; J gene: TRBJ2-7; clone size: NA; D gene: TRBD1; CDR3 DNA: TGCGCCAGCAGCTTGTTAGGGCAGGGGGCGCTTGAGCAGTACTTC; CDR3 protein: CASSLLGQGALEQYF
V gene: TRBV12-5; J gene: TRBJ2-2; clone size: NA; D gene: TRBD1; CDR3 DNA: TGTGCTAGTGCTGGGACAGTGAACACCGGGGAGCTGTTTTTT; CDR3 protein: CASAGTVNTGELFF
V gene: TRBV6-6; J gene: TRBJ2-7; clone size: NA; D gene: TRBD2; CDR3 DNA: TGTGCCAGCAGTTACTCGGTAGCGGGAGGGCCCTACGAGCAGTACTTC; CDR3 protein: CASSYSVAGGPYEQYF
V gene: TRBV9; J gene: TRBJ2-1; clone size: once; D gene: NA; CDR3 DNA: TGTGCCAGCAGCGCCCCGTCGAGGGCCTACAATGAGCAGTTCTTC; CDR3 protein: CASSAPSRAYNEQFF
V gene: TRBV5-1; J gene: TRBJ2-3; clone size: NA; D gene: TRBD1; CDR3 DNA: TGCGCCAGCAGCTCTGGACAGGGGTCAGATACGCAGTATTTT; CDR3 protein: CASSSGQGSDTQYF
V gene: TRBV7-2; J gene: TRBJ1-4; clone size: NA; D gene: NA; CDR3 DNA: TGTGCCAGCAGCTTTGTAGGGGTAGACGAAAAACTGTTTTTT; CDR3 protein: CASSFVGVDEKLFF